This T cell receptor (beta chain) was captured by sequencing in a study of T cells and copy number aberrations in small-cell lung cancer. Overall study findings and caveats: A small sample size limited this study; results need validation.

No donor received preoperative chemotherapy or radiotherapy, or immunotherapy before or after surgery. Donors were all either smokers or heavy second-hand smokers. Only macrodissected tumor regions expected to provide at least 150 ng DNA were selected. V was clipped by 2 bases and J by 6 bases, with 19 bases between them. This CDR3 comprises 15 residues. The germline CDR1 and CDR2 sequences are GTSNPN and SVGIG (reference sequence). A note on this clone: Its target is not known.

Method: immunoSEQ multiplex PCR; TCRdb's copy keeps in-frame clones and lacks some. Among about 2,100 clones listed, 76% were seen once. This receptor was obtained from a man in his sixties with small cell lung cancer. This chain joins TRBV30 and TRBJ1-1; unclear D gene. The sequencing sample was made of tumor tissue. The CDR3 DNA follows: TGTGCCTGGAGTTTGAAACCCCGGCCCGGGGCTGAAGCTTTCTTT. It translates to CAWSLKPRPGAEAFF.